The 27 T cell receptor beta chains given below trace back to one sample, sequenced in a study of tumor-infiltrating lymphocytes in primary liver carcinoma. The authors made TCR beta cDNA from roughly 480 ng total RNA with a constant-region primer. A slightly modified ARM-PCR protocol with three nested multiplex PCR rounds produced these TCR beta libraries. Forward primers for TRBV1-TRBV30 and a C-beta reverse primer served the first two PCR rounds, at around 11 cycles each. TCRdb independently ran MiXCR on the multiplex PCR reads; one entry per CDR3 protein. Among 99,000 or so distinct CDR3 sequences listed, roughly 80% were seen once. From unsorted bulk tissue weighing about 20-31 mg, DNA and RNA were co-extracted. The sequenced sample was liver tumor tissue from sampling region 3. The subset denotes: tumor region T3, left-lateral pole. The receptors derive from a man in his forties with primary liver carcinoma and hepatitis B virus infection.

About this clonotype itself: An end of the junction does not agree with germline; a read error may underlie this. This chain uses TRBV6-1 with TRBJ1-5, with a tentative D call TRBD1 (5 bases). Germline CDR1 is MNHNS and CDR2 is SASEGT. The CDR3 sequence is 14 residues long. The CDR3 sequence is CASSQQEATQPQHF. The CDR3 coding sequence is TGTGCCAGCAGTCAACAGGAGGCCACTCAGCCCCAGCACTTT.

This chain joins TRBV11-2 and TRBJ2-7, with a possible D match to TRBD2 (5 bases). V lost 4 bases to trimming and J lost 7 bases, with 17 bases between them. CDR1 is SGHAT, CDR2 FQNNGV, per germline. The CDR3 consists of 14 residues. In DNA, the CDR3 is TGTGCCAGCAGCTACCCGACGGAGGTCTATGAGCAGTACTTC. It translates to CASSYPTEVYEQYF.

Only a few counts were recorded for this clonotype. The missing conserved phenylalanine or tryptophan at the end of this CDR3 makes a read error likely. The limits of the CDR3 on the DNA are not certain, so only TCRdb's listed CDR3 is given. This chain connects TRBV6-2 or TRBV6-3 to TRBJ2-5; the table's TRBD1 call for D was not verified on the DNA. Per the germline V gene, CDR1 is MNHEY and CDR2 is SVGEGT. The CDR3 spans 16 residues, counting both ends. CDR3 sequence reads: CASTQSTAAGEETQYL.

This clonotype rates as medium-sized. The V call is TRBV6-5, the J call TRBJ1-5; a weak D match, TRBD1 (5 bases). The CDR3 extends over 13 amino acids. The V and J ends lost 8 bases and 0 bases respectively, with 8 bases between them. CDR1 and CDR2 from the germline V gene are MNHEY and SVGAGI. CDR3 nucleotides: TGTGCCAGCGGGGACGGTAGCAATCAGCCCCAGCATTTT. Its translation is CASGDGSNQPQHF.

The V call is TRBV29-1, the J call TRBJ1-2, with a tentative D call TRBD1 (5 bases). Germline V lookup: CDR1 SQVTM, CDR2 ANQGSEA. V lost 4 bases and J 0 bases, leaving 24 bases between the germline ends. There are 18 residues in the CDR3. CDR3 in amino acids: CSVGGPTGTHVANYGYTF. DNA of the CDR3: TGCAGCGTTGGGGGACCAACAGGAACTCATGTGGCTAACTATGGCTACACCTTC.

For this clonotype: The junction departs from germline at one end; a sequencing error may be responsible. V usage is TRBV6-2 or TRBV6-3 and J usage is TRBJ2-5; D tentatively reads TRBD1 or TRBD2 (5 bases each). Germline V CDR1 and CDR2: MNHEY, SVGEGT. This CDR3 spans 18 amino acids. The CDR3 loop reads CAYSSHPRDLLYQETQYF. The CDR3 region has the DNA TGTGCCTACAGTTCCCACCCTCGGGACCTCCTGTATCAAGAGACCCAATACTTC.

Of note for this clonotype: At one of its ends the junction is not consistent with the germline gene, which may arise from a read error. The gene calls are TRBV11-1 and TRBJ2-4, with 11 bases lining up with TRBD2. Germline assignment: CDR1 SGHAT and CDR2 FQDESV (reference sequence). The CDR3 length is 17 residues. The CDR3 bases are TGCGCCAGCAGCTTTCCCGTGACTAGCGGGGCCAAAAACTTTCAGTACTTC. This gives the protein CASSFPVTSGAKNFQYF. Supplemented by reference TRBV11-1 and TRBJ2-4, the full variable domain reads EAEVAQSPRYKITEKSQAVAFWCDPISGHATLYWYRQILGQGPELLVQFQDESVVDDSQLPKDRFSAERLKGVDSTLKIQPAELGDSAMYLCASSFPVTSGAKNFQYFGAGTRLSVL.

This clonotype was detected once. It is likely a read error, because the conserved phenylalanine at the end of the CDR3 is missing. The chain is built from TRBV29-1 and TRBJ2-7; D assignment may be TRBD1 or TRBD2 (5 bases each). V dropped 8 bases and J dropped 2 bases, with 25 bases sitting between them. Germline CDR1 and CDR2: SQVTM and ANQGSEA. The CDR3 consists of 16 residues. The CDR3 nucleotides are TGCAGCACCAAGACATCTGGGACCGGCACTCCCTACGAGCAGTACCTC. It is translated as CSTKTSGTGTPYEQYL.

Remarks on this clonotype: The junction differs from germline at one of its ends, possibly a read error. The gene calls are TRBV5-6 and TRBJ2-2, with 12 bases matching TRBD2. The V gene's germline CDR1 is SGHDT and CDR2 YYEEEE. The CDR3 is 18 residues long. CDR3 nucleotides: TGTGCCAGCAGCATAATCCTAGCGGGAGGGCCGGGAACCGGAGAGCTGTTTTTT. It specifies CASSIILAGGPGTGELFF.

The chain combines TRBV5-1 with TRBJ2-1; 8 bases align to TRBD2. There are 16 residues in the CDR3. V was pared by 4 bases and J by 8 bases, with 14 bases of the junction left unmatched. Germline V gene sequence: CDR1 SGHRS, CDR2 YFSETQ. The CDR3 nucleotides read TGCGCCAGCAGCCACTTAGCGGGGACCGACGGGGATGAGCAGTTCTTC. Protein product: CASSHLAGTDGDEQFF.

In regard to this clonotype: The junction shows a germline mismatch at one end, possibly a read error. This chain joins TRBV4-1 and TRBJ2-1; TRBD2 aligns across 7 bases. The V gene's germline CDR1 is MGHRA and CDR2 YSYEKL. The CDR3 has 16 amino acids. CDR3 loop: CASSQEGAGRWNEQIF. The DNA of the CDR3 is TGCGCCAGCAGCCAAGAAGGAGCGGGGAGGTGGAATGAGCAGATCTTC.

This clonotype was counted a few times. The gene calls are TRBV19 and TRBJ1-5, with 7 bases matching TRBD1. CDR3 length: 13 amino acids. The V segment lost 5 bases and the J segment 5 bases; nucleotides outside the gene matches: 3. The germline V gene encodes CDR1 LNHDA and CDR2 SQIVND (reference sequence). The CDR3 region is CASSWDSHQPQHF. In DNA, the CDR3 is TGTGCCAGTAGTTGGGACAGCCATCAGCCCCAGCATTTT.

For this clonotype: At one of its ends the junction is not consistent with the germline gene, which may arise from a read error. The chain couples TRBV6-1 to TRBJ2-2; D may be TRBD1 or TRBD2 (6 bases each). The CDR3 is 15 residues long. Germline loops: CDR1 MNHNS, CDR2 SASEGT. The CDR3 is CASRSGGAGTGGLFF. The CDR3 DNA sequence: TGTGCCAGCAGGTCTGGGGGCGCGGGTACCGGGGGGCTGTTTTTT.

The rearrangement joins TRBV4-1 to TRBJ2-3; 9 bases map to TRBD2. The V gene's germline CDR1 is MGHRA and CDR2 YSYEKL. The length of the CDR3 is 15 residues. Unmatched junction bases numbered 9, after V lost 5 bases and J lost 6 bases. CDR3 sequence: CASSETSGMPDTQYF. CDR3 sequence (DNA): TGCGCCAGCAGCGAGACTAGCGGTATGCCTGATACGCAGTATTTT.

Details on this clonotype: A junction end diverges from the germline sequence, so it may reflect a read error. This chain uses TRBV11-3 with TRBJ2-2, with 10 bases aligning to TRBD1. The germline gives CDR1 SGHNT, CDR2 YENEEA. This CDR3 contains 15 residues. The CDR3: CARSIATGGTGEPFF. In DNA form, the CDR3 reads TGTGCCAGGAGCATAGCGACAGGGGGCACCGGGGAGCCGTTTTTT.

To note about this clonotype: A junction boundary mismatches the germline segment, possibly from a read error. The gene calls are TRBV20-1 and TRBJ2-5; 8 nucleotides align to TRBD2. The CDR3 length is 17 residues. Per germline, CDR1 DFQATT and CDR2 SNEGSKA (reference sequence). The CDR3 region is CSDRDWASGWRVETQYF. CDR3 coding DNA: TGCAGTGATAGAGATTGGGCTAGCGGGTGGAGGGTAGAGACCCAGTACTTC.

This clonotype was seen just once. A read error may account for a junction end that differs from germline. The DNA of the CDR3 is TGTGCCACCAGTGTAGACAGACAGGGGGCGCGGGGCTACACCTTC. It codes for CATSVDRQGARGYTF. The gene calls are TRBV12-3 or TRBV12-4 and TRBJ1-2; TRBD1 matches at 10 bases. This CDR3 spans 15 amino acids.

V gene TRBV28 combines with J gene TRBJ1-5; no clear D. Trimming stripped 4 bases from V and 5 bases from J, with 18 bases between. From germline, CDR1 is MDHEN and CDR2 SYDVKM. The CDR3 loop spans 16 amino acids. The CDR3 bases are TGTGCCAGCAGTTATAGCCTCAATTTATCAGATCAGCCCCAGCATTTT. It translates to CASSYSLNLSDQPQHF.

Details on this clonotype: One end of the junction varies from germline; a read error may be responsible. The genes are TRBV10-2 and TRBJ2-7; tentative D call: TRBD1 (6 bases). This CDR3 spans 14 amino acids. Germline loops: CDR1 WSHSY, CDR2 SAAADI. The CDR3 is CTSSRVRGIDEQYF. The CDR3 bases are TGCACCAGCAGCCGGGTCAGGGGTATCGATGAGCAGTACTTC.

As for this clonotype: At one end the junction does not follow the germline gene, possibly because of a read error. The V and J genes are TRBV11-2 and TRBJ2-3; D is perhaps TRBD2 (6 bases). The CDR3 extends over 17 amino acids. Germline-derived CDR1 and CDR2 are SGHAT and FQNNGV. CDR3 amino acids: CVSSLNPGETSTDTQYF. As DNA, the CDR3 is TGTGTCAGCAGCTTAAATCCGGGGGAGACTAGTACAGATACGCAGTATTTT.

With regard to this clonotype: The junction departs from germline at one end; a sequencing error may be responsible. This chain uses TRBV6-1 with TRBJ1-5, with D uncertain. The CDR3 totals 14 residues. Germline V lookup: CDR1 MNHNS, CDR2 SASEGT. The DNA of the CDR3 is TGTGCCAGCAGTGAGGCGAGGGAAAATACGCCCCAGCATTTC. It translates to CASSEARENTPQHF.

Note on this clonotype: Its ends do not fully match the called genes, so a read error is possible. This chain joins TRBV6-2 or TRBV6-3 and TRBJ1-1; TRBD1 might be the D (5 bases). Germline CDR1 reads MNHEY; CDR2 reads SVGEGT. This CDR3 is 11 amino acids long. Here the CDR3 reads CAGSSAGPASF. In DNA, the CDR3 is TGTGCCGGCAGTTCTGCAGGGCCGGCTTCCTTT.

To note about this clonotype: One base away lies a much larger clone, so this may be a sequencing read error. The chain has TRBV15 and TRBJ2-3; D is possibly TRBD1 or TRBD2 (6 bases each). Germline CDR1 and CDR2: LNHNV and YYDKDF (reference sequence). The CDR3 extends over 17 amino acids. The CDR3 reads CVTSRDEGGVQTDTQYF. In DNA, the CDR3 is TGTGTCACCAGCAGAGATGAGGGGGGAGTCCAGACAGATACGCAGTATTTT. The variable domain in full, completed from reference TRBV15 and TRBJ2-3, reads DAMVIQNPRYQVTQFGKPVTLSCSQTLNHNVMYWYQQKSSQAPKLLFHYYDKDFNNEADTPDNFQSRRPNTSFCFLDIRSPGLGDTAMYLCVTSRDEGGVQTDTQYFGPGTRLTVL.

With respect to this clonotype: At one end the junction does not follow the germline gene, possibly because of a read error. The chain uses TRBV4-2 and TRBJ2-1, with D perhaps assigned TRBD1 or TRBD2 (6 bases each). CDR1 is LGHNA, CDR2 YNFKEQ, per germline. This CDR3 is 16 amino acids long. The CDR3, as DNA: TGTGCGAGCAGCCATGCCGGGGGACATGGGAACAGTGAGCAGTTCTTC. Its protein product is CASSHAGGHGNSEQFF.

To note about this clonotype: The conserved phenylalanine or tryptophan is not found at the CDR3 terminus, so this likely reflects a read error. The rearrangement joins TRBV4-3 to TRBJ2-1; 7 bases are shared with TRBD2. CDR1 LGHNA and CDR2 YSLEER come from the germline V gene. This CDR3 spans 15 amino acids. In DNA form, the CDR3 reads TGCGCCAGCAGTCAAGATAGAGCTAGCGGATTTGAGCAGTTCGTC. Protein sequence: CASSQDRASGFEQFV.

Comment on this clonotype: The junction and the germline gene differ at one end; a read error may be behind it. This sequence joins TRBV5-1 and TRBJ2-3, with D perhaps matching TRBD1 or TRBD2 (5 bases each). CDR1 SGHRS and CDR2 YFSETQ come from the germline V gene. The CDR3 totals 16 residues. DNA for the CDR3: TGCGCTAGCAGCATGGACGCAGCTCGGGGCGCAGATACGCAGTATTTT. It specifies CASSMDAARGADTQYF.

On this clonotype itself: The junction departs from germline at one end; a sequencing error may be responsible. The V and J genes are TRBV11-2 and TRBJ2-7; D not resolved. The CDR3 has 11 residues. Germline V CDR1 and CDR2: SGHAT, FQNNGV. CDR3 residues: CASTKEVEQYF. The CDR3 DNA sequence: TGTGCAAGCACAAAAGAGGTTGAACAGTACTTC.